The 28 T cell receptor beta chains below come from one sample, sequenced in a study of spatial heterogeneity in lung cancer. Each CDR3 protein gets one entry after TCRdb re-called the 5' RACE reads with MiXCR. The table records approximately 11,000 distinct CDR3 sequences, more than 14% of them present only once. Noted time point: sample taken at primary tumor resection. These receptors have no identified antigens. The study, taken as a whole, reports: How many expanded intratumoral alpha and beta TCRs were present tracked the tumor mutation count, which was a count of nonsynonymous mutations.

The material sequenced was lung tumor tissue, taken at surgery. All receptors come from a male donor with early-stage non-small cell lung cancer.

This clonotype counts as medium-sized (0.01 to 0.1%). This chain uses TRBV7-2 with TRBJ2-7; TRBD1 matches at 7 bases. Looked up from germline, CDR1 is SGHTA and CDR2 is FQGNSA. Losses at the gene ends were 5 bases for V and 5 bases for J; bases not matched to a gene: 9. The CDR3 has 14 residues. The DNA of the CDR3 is TGTGCCAGCAGCCCTAGACAGGGTGTGGACGAGCAGTACTTC. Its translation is CASSPRQGVDEQYF.

DNA for the CDR3: TGTGCCAGCAGCGCCGCCGGGACAGGCGGATGGGCAGACAATGAGCAGTTCTTC. This encodes CASSAAGTGGWADNEQFF. The rearrangement joins TRBV9 to TRBJ2-1; 8 bases line up with TRBD1. The J segment lost 5 bases and the V segment lost 3 bases, leaving 16 bases of the junction unmatched. CDR1 is SGDLS and CDR2 is YYNGEE in the germline V gene. This CDR3 is built from 18 residues. The variable domain in full, completed from reference TRBV9 and TRBJ2-1, reads DSGVTQTPKHLITATGQRVTLRCSPRSGDLSVYWYQQSLDQGLQFLIQYYNGEERAKGNILERFSAQQFPDLHSELNLSSLELGDSALYFCASSAAGTGGWADNEQFFGPGTRLTVL.

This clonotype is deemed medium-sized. CDR3 coding DNA: TGTGCCAGCAGTGCGGGGCCGAGCTCCTACGAGCAGTACTTC. Translated, it gives CASSAGPSSYEQYF. The chain is built from TRBV2 and TRBJ2-7; D is perhaps TRBD1 or TRBD2 (5 bases each). The CDR3 totals 14 residues. Germline V gene data show CDR1 as SNHLY and CDR2 as FYNNEI. V was pared by 4 bases and J by 0 bases, with 10 bases between.

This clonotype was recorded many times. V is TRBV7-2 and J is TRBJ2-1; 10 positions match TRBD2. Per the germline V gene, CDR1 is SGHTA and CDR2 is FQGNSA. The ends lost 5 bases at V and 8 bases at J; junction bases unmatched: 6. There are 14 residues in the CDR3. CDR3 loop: CASSPLAGSDEQFF. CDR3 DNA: TGTGCCAGCAGCCCACTAGCGGGGTCGGATGAGCAGTTCTTC.

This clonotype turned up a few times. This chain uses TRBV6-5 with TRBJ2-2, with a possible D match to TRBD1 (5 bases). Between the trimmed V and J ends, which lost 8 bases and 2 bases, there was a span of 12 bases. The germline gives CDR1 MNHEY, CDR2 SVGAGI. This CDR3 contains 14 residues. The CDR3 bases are TGTGCCAGCCAAACAGGATTTAACACCGGGGAGCTGTTTTTT. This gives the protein CASQTGFNTGELFF.

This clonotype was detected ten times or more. Here the CDR3 DNA reads TGTGCCAGTAGTATAGGGAGAGCAGGGGGTGATGAGCAGTTCTTC. Translation gives CASSIGRAGGDEQFF. The V gene is TRBV19, the J gene TRBJ2-1, with 7 bases that match TRBD1. Germline V lookup: CDR1 LNHDA, CDR2 SQIVND (reference sequence). This CDR3 is 15 amino acids long. The V segment lost 1 base and the J segment 8 bases; nucleotides outside the gene matches: 8. The whole variable domain, filled in from reference TRBV19 and TRBJ2-1, reads DGGITQSPKYLFRKEGQNVTLSCEQNLNHDAMYWYRQDPGQGLRLIYYSQIVNDFQKGDIAEGYSVSREKKESFPLTVTSAQKNPTAFYLCASSIGRAGGDEQFFGPGTRLTVL.

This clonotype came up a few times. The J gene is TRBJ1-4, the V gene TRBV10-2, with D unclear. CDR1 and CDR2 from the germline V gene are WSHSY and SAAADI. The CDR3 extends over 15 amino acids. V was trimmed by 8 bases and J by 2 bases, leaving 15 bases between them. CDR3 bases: TGCGCCAGCTCCGGTTTTTCTGCTACTAATGAAAAACTGTTTTTT. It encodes CASSGFSATNEKLFF.

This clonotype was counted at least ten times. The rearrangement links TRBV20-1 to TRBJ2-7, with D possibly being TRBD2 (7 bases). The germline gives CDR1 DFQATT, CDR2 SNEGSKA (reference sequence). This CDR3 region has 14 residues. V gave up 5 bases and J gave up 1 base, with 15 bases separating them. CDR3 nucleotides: TGCAGTGCTCACCCGGAGGGGGGGTCCTACGAGCAGTACTTC. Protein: CSAHPEGGSYEQYF.

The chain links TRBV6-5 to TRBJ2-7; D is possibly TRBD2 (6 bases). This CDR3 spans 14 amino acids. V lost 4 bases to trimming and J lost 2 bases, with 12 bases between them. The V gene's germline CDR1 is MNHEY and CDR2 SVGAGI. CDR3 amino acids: CASSSEGPAYEQYF. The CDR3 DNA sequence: TGTGCCAGCAGTTCGGAGGGCCCGGCCTACGAGCAGTACTTC.

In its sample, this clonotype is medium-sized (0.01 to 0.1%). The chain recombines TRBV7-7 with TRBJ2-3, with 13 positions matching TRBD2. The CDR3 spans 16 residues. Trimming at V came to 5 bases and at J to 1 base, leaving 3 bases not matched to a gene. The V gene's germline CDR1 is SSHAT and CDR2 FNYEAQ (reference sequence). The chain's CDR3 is CASSPGTSGGTDTQYF. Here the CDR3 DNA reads TGTGCCAGCAGCCCGGGGACTAGCGGGGGCACAGATACGCAGTATTTT.

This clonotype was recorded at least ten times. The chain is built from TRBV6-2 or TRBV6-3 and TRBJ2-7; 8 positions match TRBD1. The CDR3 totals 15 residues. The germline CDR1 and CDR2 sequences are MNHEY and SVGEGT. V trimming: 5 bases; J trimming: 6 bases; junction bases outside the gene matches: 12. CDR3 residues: CASSRNDRGRGEQYF. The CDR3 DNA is TGTGCCAGCAGTCGGAACGACAGGGGCCGCGGCGAGCAGTACTTC.

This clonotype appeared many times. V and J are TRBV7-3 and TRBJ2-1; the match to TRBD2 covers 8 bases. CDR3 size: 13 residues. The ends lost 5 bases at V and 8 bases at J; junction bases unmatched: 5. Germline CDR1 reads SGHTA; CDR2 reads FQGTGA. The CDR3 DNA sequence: TGTGCCAGCAGCAACGCGGGGGGTCATGAGCAGTTCTTC. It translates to CASSNAGGHEQFF. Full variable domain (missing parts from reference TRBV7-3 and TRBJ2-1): GAGVSQTPSNKVTEKGKYVELRCDPISGHTALYWYRQSLGQGPEFLIYFQGTGAADDSGLPNDRFFAVRPEGSVSTLKIQRTERGDSAVYLCASSNAGGHEQFFGPGTRLTVL.

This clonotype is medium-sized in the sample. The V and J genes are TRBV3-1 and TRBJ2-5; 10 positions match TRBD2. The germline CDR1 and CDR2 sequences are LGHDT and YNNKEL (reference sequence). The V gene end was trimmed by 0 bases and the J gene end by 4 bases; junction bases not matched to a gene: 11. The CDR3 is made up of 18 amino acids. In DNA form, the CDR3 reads TGTGCCAGCAGCCAAGACTTAAGGAGGGGGACTAGCGTAGAGACCCAGTACTTC. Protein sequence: CASSQDLRRGTSVETQYF.

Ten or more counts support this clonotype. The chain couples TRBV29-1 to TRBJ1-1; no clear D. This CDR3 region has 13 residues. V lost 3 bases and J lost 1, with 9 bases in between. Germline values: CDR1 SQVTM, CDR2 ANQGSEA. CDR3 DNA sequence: TGCAGCGTTGATAGTCAGCAGAACACTGAAGCTTTCTTT. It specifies CSVDSQQNTEAFF.

The CDR3 spells CSGGLPGSDTQYF. The CDR3, as DNA: TGCAGTGGGGGACTCCCGGGGTCAGATACGCAGTATTTT. The gene calls are TRBV20-1 and TRBJ2-3; a possible D gene is TRBD2 (6 bases). The CDR3 is 13 amino acids. The V gene lost 7 bases and the J gene lost 4 bases, with 15 bases spanning the gap. The germline CDR1 and CDR2 sequences are DFQATT and SNEGSKA (reference sequence).

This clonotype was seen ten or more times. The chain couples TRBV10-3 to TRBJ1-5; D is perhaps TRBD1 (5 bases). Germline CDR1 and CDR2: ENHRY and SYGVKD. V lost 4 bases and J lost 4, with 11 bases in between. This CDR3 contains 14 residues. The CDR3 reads CAISGGARNQPQHF. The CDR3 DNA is TGTGCCATCAGTGGAGGGGCACGGAATCAGCCCCAGCATTTT.

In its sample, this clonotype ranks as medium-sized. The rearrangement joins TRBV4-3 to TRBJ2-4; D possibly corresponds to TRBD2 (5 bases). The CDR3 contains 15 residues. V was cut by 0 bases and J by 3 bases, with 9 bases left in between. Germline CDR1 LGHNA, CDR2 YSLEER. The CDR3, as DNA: TGCGCCAGCAGCCAAGAGGCGGGTGGCAAAAACATTCAGTACTTC. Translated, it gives CASSQEAGGKNIQYF.

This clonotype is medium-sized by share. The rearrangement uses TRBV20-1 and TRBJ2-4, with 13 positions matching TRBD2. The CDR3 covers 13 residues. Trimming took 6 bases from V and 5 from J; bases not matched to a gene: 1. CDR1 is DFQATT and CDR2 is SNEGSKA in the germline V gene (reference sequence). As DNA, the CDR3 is TGCAGTGCGGGGACTAGCGGGGAAAACATTCAGTACTTC. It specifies CSAGTSGENIQYF.

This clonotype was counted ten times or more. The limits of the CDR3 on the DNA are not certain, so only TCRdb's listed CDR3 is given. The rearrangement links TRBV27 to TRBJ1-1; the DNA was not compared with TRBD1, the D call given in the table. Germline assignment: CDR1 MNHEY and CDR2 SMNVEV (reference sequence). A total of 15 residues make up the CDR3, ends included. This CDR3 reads CASSSSGQVYTEAFF.

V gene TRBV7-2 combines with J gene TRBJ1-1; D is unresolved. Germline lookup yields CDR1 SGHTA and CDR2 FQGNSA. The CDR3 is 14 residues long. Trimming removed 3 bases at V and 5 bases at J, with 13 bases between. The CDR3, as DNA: TGTGCCAGCAGCTTCCCGTCCGGGAGGACTGAAGCTTTCTTT. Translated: CASSFPSGRTEAFF.

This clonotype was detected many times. CDR3 sequence reads: CASSLGAAGEQYF. CDR3 nucleotide sequence: TGTGCCAGCAGCTTAGGGGCAGCGGGGGAGCAGTACTTC. The chain links TRBV7-8 to TRBJ2-7; TRBD2 matches at 7 bases. The length of the CDR3 is 13 residues. In germline, CDR1 is SGHVS, CDR2 FQNEAQ. Trimming removed 1 base from V and 7 bases from J; junction bases left unmatched: 4. Supplemented by reference TRBV7-8 and TRBJ2-7, the full variable domain reads GAGVSQSPRYKVAKRGQDVALRCDPISGHVSLFWYQQALGQGPEFLTYFQNEAQLDKSGLPSDRFFAERPEGSVSTLKIQRTQQEDSAVYLCASSLGAAGEQYFGPGTRLTVT.

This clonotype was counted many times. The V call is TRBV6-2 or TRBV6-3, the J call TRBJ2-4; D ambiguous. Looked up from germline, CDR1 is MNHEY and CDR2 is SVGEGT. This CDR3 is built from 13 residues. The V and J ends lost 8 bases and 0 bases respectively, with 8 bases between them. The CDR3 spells CASVGIAKNIQYF. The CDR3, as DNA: TGTGCCAGCGTAGGAATAGCCAAAAACATTCAGTACTTC.

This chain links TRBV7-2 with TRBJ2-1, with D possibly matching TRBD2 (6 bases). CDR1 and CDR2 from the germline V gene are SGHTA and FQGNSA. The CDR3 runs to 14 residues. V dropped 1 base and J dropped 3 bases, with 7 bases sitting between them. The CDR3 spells CASSLGGDYNEQFF. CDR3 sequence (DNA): TGTGCCAGCAGCTTAGGCGGGGACTACAATGAGCAGTTCTTC.

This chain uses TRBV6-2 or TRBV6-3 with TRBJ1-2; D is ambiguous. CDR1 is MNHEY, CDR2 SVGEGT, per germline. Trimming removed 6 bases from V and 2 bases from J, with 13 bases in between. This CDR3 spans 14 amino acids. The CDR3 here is CASSRSSGNYGYTF. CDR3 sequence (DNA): TGTGCCAGCAGCCGATCCTCCGGGAACTATGGCTACACCTTC.

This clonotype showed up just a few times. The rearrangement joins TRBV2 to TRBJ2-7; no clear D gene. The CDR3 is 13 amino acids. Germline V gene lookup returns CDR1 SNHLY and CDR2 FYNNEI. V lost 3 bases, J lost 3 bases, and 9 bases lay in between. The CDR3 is CASSEAGDYEQYF. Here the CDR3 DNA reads TGTGCCAGCAGTGAGGCTGGAGACTACGAGCAGTACTTC. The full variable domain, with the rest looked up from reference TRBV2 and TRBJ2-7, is EPEVTQTPSHQVTQMGQEVILRCVPISNHLYFYWYRQILGQKVEFLVSFYNNEISEKSEIFDDQFSVERPDGSNFTLKIRSTKLEDSAMYFCASSEAGDYEQYFGPGTRLTVT.

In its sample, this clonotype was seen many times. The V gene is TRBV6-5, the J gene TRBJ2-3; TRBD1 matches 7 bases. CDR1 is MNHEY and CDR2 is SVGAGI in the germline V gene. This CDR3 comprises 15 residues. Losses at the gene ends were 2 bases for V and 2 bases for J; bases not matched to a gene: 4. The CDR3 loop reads CASSYLGQATDTQYF. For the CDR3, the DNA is TGTGCCAGCAGTTACCTTGGACAGGCCACAGATACGCAGTATTTT.

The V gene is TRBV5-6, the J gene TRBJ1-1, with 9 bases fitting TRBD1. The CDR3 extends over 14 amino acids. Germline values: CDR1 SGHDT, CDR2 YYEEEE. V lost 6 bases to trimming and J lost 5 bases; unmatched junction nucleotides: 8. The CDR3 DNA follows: TGTGCCAGCAAGACCGGGACAGGGACGACTGAAGCTTTCTTT. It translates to CASKTGTGTTEAFF.

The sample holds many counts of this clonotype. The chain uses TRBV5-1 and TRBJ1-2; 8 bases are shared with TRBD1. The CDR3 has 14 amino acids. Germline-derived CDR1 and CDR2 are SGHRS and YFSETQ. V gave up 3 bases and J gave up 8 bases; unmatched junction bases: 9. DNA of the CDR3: TGCGCCAGCAGCTCGGGGCGGGGACAGGCCGGCTACACCTTC. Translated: CASSSGRGQAGYTF.